This TCR beta chain derives from a study of siplizumab effects on memory and regulatory T cells. The CDR3 is 15 amino acids. V lost 11 bases, J lost 2 bases, and 21 bases lay in between. Germline lookup yields CDR1 WNHNN and CDR2 SYGVQD (reference sequence). General study points: The drug siplizumab significantly decreased the alloreactive sequences that could be traced to unstimulated CD4+ memory cells. Among alloreactive clones, only a minor fraction mapped to unstimulated subsets.

The protocol was immunoSEQ multiplex PCR, while the TCRdb copy is restricted to in-frame clones and leaves out a portion. The sample lists approximately 100,000 clones, approximately 92% occurring once. This clone was seen a few times. What it recognizes is unknown. The source material was CD4+ T cells sorted from blood. This clonotype was obtained from a human donor in good health. Some clones in this sample may be carry-over from other donors' samples. The chain employs TRBV10-1 and TRBJ1-1; no reliable D call. The CDR3 loop reads CAGTPRPDDNTEAFF. The CDR3 DNA sequence: TGCGCCGGTACCCCTCGACCAGATGATAACACTGAAGCTTTCTTT.